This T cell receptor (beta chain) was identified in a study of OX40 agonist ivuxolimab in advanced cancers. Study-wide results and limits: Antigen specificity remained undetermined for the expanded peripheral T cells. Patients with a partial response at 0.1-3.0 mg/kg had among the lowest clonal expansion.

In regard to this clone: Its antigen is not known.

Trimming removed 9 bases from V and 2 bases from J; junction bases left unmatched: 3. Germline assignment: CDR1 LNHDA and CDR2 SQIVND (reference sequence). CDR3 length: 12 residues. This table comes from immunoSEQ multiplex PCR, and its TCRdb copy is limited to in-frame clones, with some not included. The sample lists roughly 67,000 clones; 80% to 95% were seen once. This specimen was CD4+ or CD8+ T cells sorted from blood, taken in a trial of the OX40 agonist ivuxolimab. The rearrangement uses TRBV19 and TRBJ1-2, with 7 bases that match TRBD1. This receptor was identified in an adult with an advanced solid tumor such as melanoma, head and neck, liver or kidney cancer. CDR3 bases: TGTGCCAGCCGGACAGGCAACTATGGCTACACCTTC. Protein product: CASRTGNYGYTF. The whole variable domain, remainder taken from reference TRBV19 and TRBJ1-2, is DGGITQSPKYLFRKEGQNVTLSCEQNLNHDAMYWYRQDPGQGLRLIYYSQIVNDFQKGDIAEGYSVSREKKESFPLTVTSAQKNPTAFYLCASRTGNYGYTFGSGTRLTVV.